This is a list of T cell receptor beta chains from one sample in a study of blood T cells in healthy people across ages. Each CDR3 protein gets one entry after TCRdb re-called the 5' RACE reads with MiXCR. The sample lists about 730,000 distinct CDR3 sequences; roughly two fifths were seen once. The sequenced sample was blood. Receptor source: a woman in her sixties or seventies in good health. CDR3s include the opening cysteine and the closing phenylalanine or tryptophan. Fields, in order: D gene, clone size, J gene, V gene, CDR3 protein, CDR3 DNA. The D gene is left open where the match is weak. Clone size is given for some rows only: seen once, a few or many times, or a class if the clone is expanded.

D gene: -; clone size: few; J gene: TRBJ2-7; V gene: TRBV4-3; CDR3 protein: CASSQDLGRGHDEQYF; CDR3 DNA: TGCGCCAGCAGCCAAGATCTAGGCAGGGGACATGACGAGCAGTACTTC
D gene: TRBD2; clone size: few; J gene: TRBJ2-3; V gene: TRBV20-1; CDR3 protein: CSAINAGGGTDTQYF; CDR3 DNA: TGCAGTGCTATAAACGCGGGAGGGGGCACAGATACGCAGTATTTT
D gene: TRBD2; clone size: -; J gene: TRBJ2-2; V gene: TRBV11-2; CDR3 protein: CASSPIRPSGTSGRGGELFF; CDR3 DNA: TGTGCCAGCAGCCCAATCCGACCGTCCGGGACTAGCGGGAGGGGAGGGGAGCTGTTTTTT
D gene: -; clone size: -; J gene: TRBJ2-5; V gene: TRBV25-1; CDR3 protein: CASRLWVGETQYF; CDR3 DNA: TGTGCCAGCCGCCTGTGGGTGGGCGAGACCCAGTACTTC
D gene: -; clone size: -; J gene: TRBJ1-2; V gene: TRBV2; CDR3 protein: CASKDISGALVYGYTF; CDR3 DNA: TGTGCCAGCAAGGACATAAGTGGGGCCCTGGTCTATGGCTACACCTTC
D gene: -; clone size: few; J gene: TRBJ1-6; V gene: TRBV27; CDR3 protein: CASSRGDGNSPLHF; CDR3 DNA: TGTGCCAGCAGTCGGGGGGACGGTAATTCACCCCTCCACTTT
D gene: -; clone size: few; J gene: TRBJ2-2; V gene: TRBV24-1; CDR3 protein: CATSDSGTNTGELFF; CDR3 DNA: TGTGCCACCAGTGACTCCGGGACCAACACCGGGGAGCTGTTTTTT
D gene: -; clone size: few; J gene: TRBJ1-6; V gene: TRBV20-1; CDR3 protein: CSARPEPPNSPLHF; CDR3 DNA: TGCAGTGCGCGACCCGAGCCACCTAATTCACCCCTCCACTTT
D gene: TRBD1; clone size: -; J gene: TRBJ2-3; V gene: TRBV15; CDR3 protein: CATTQGAKGTDTQYF; CDR3 DNA: TGTGCCACTACACAGGGGGCGAAAGGCACAGATACGCAGTATTTT
D gene: TRBD1; clone size: -; J gene: TRBJ2-5; V gene: TRBV20-1; CDR3 protein: CSASRQGYERETQYF; CDR3 DNA: TGCAGTGCTTCCAGACAGGGTTATGAAAGAGAGACCCAGTACTTC
D gene: -; clone size: -; J gene: TRBJ2-7; V gene: TRBV3-1; CDR3 protein: CASARGWNEQYF; CDR3 DNA: TGTGCCAGCGCTAGGGGATGGAACGAGCAGTACTTC
D gene: TRBD2; clone size: -; J gene: TRBJ2-3; V gene: TRBV6-2/TRBV6-3; CDR3 protein: CASSEGLAGGPAGTQYF; CDR3 DNA: TGTGCCAGCAGTGAGGGACTAGCGGGAGGGCCTGCAGGTACGCAGTATTTT
D gene: TRBD1; clone size: -; J gene: TRBJ1-6; V gene: TRBV5-1; CDR3 protein: CASSDETGVSPLHF; CDR3 DNA: TGCGCCAGCAGCGACGAGACAGGGGTTTCACCCCTCCACTTT
D gene: TRBD1; clone size: -; J gene: TRBJ2-5; V gene: TRBV6-1; CDR3 protein: CASSEDRGFQETQYF; CDR3 DNA: TGTGCCAGCAGTGAGGACAGGGGATTCCAAGAGACCCAGTACTTC
D gene: -; clone size: -; J gene: TRBJ2-3; V gene: TRBV6-2/TRBV6-3; CDR3 protein: CASSYFSTGITDTQYF; CDR3 DNA: TGTGCCAGCAGTTACTTCTCTACGGGAATCACAGATACGCAGTATTTT
D gene: -; clone size: many; J gene: TRBJ1-5; V gene: TRBV12-3/TRBV12-4; CDR3 protein: CASSAGIQPQHF; CDR3 DNA: TGTGCCAGCAGTGCGGGGATCCAGCCCCAGCATTTT
D gene: -; clone size: -; J gene: TRBJ2-7; V gene: TRBV7-8; CDR3 protein: CASSFKAYEQYF; CDR3 DNA: TGTGCCAGCAGCTTTAAGGCCTACGAGCAGTACTTC
D gene: -; clone size: once; J gene: TRBJ1-2; V gene: TRBV24-1; CDR3 protein: CAANDGYTF; CDR3 DNA: TGTGCCGCCAATGATGGCTACACCTTC
D gene: -; clone size: few; J gene: TRBJ1-6; V gene: TRBV6-5; CDR3 protein: CASSFDSYNSPLHF; CDR3 DNA: TGTGCCAGCAGTTTCGACAGTTATAATTCACCCCTCCACTTT
D gene: -; clone size: -; J gene: TRBJ1-1; V gene: TRBV29-1; CDR3 protein: CSVEGAGQFTEAFF; CDR3 DNA: TGCAGCGTTGAAGGAGCCGGACAGTTCACTGAAGCTTTCTTT
D gene: TRBD2; clone size: -; J gene: TRBJ2-3; V gene: TRBV9; CDR3 protein: CASSVGTSGGRSDTQYF; CDR3 DNA: TGTGCCAGCAGCGTAGGGACTAGCGGGGGAAGGTCGGATACGCAGTATTTT
D gene: -; clone size: -; J gene: TRBJ1-1; V gene: TRBV20-1; CDR3 protein: CSARPYTEAFF; CDR3 DNA: TGCAGTGCTAGACCCTACACTGAAGCTTTCTTT
D gene: -; clone size: -; J gene: TRBJ2-5; V gene: TRBV20-1; CDR3 protein: CSARIGETQYF; CDR3 DNA: TGCAGTGCTAGGATTGGTGAGACCCAGTACTTC
D gene: -; clone size: -; J gene: TRBJ2-1; V gene: TRBV7-8; CDR3 protein: CASSPAFHVGGTNEQFF; CDR3 DNA: TGTGCCAGCAGCCCAGCTTTTCACGTGGGAGGAACCAATGAGCAGTTCTTC
D gene: TRBD2; clone size: -; J gene: TRBJ2-1; V gene: TRBV20-1; CDR3 protein: CSGPLAGGYNEQFF; CDR3 DNA: TGCAGTGGCCCTCTAGCGGGGGGATACAATGAGCAGTTCTTC
D gene: -; clone size: -; J gene: TRBJ1-2; V gene: TRBV12-3/TRBV12-4; CDR3 protein: CASRLTANYGYTF; CDR3 DNA: TGTGCCAGCAGGTTGACGGCTAACTATGGCTACACCTTC
D gene: -; clone size: -; J gene: TRBJ1-2; V gene: TRBV5-1; CDR3 protein: CASSLGIGGDGYTF; CDR3 DNA: TGCGCCAGCAGCTTGGGGATTGGAGGAGATGGCTACACCTTC
D gene: -; clone size: -; J gene: TRBJ2-1; V gene: TRBV11-3; CDR3 protein: CASSQGNHRGYEQFF; CDR3 DNA: TGTGCCAGCAGTCAGGGAAACCACCGGGGCTATGAGCAGTTCTTC
D gene: -; clone size: -; J gene: TRBJ2-1; V gene: TRBV5-1; CDR3 protein: CASTSEARAGNEQFF; CDR3 DNA: TGCGCCAGCACCTCGGAAGCGCGGGCGGGCAATGAGCAGTTCTTC
D gene: -; clone size: -; J gene: TRBJ1-2; V gene: TRBV7-2; CDR3 protein: CATDLMGFGYTF; CDR3 DNA: TGTGCCACCGACTTAATGGGGTTTGGCTACACCTTC
D gene: -; clone size: few; J gene: TRBJ1-5; V gene: TRBV5-1; CDR3 protein: CASSRDGGIHQPQHF; CDR3 DNA: TGCGCCAGCAGCAGGGACGGGGGCATCCATCAGCCCCAGCATTTT